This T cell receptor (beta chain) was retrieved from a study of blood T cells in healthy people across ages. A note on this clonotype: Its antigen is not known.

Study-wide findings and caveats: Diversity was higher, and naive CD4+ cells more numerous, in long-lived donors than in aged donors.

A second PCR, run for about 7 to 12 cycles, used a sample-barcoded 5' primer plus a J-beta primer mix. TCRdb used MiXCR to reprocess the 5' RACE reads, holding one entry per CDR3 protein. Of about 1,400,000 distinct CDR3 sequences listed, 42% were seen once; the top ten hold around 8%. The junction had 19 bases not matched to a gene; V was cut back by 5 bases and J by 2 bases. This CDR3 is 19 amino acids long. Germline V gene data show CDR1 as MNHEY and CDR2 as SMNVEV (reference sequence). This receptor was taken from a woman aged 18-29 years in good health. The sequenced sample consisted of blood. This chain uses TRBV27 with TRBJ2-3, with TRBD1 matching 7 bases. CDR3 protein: CASSASRDSRFFPTDTQYF. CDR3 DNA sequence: TGTGCCAGCAGTGCATCCCGGGACAGCCGGTTTTTCCCCACAGATACGCAGTATTTT.